This T cell receptor beta chain was sequenced in a study of beta chain features in type 1 diabetes. With V trimmed by 5 bases and J by 0 bases, 10 bases remained unmatched. The CDR3 runs 17 residues. The germline V gene has CDR1 LNHDA and CDR2 SQIVND (reference sequence). Study-wide findings and caveats: A closer apparent resemblance between naive, central memory and Treg TCRB repertoires was seen in patients than in healthy donors. Researchers caution that PCR might favor shorter templates, equally among patients and controls.

Expressed TCRB transcripts were sequenced, since all the RNA that had been isolated was reverse transcribed. Here immunoSEQ multiplex PCR was the method, and the copy in TCRdb shows in-frame clones only, minus some. This sample has some 230,000 clones, with 7.5% to 10% found just once. With regard to this clone: Antigen specificity is unknown.

The chain links TRBV19 to TRBJ2-3; TRBD2 aligns across 8 bases. Sequencing was carried out using naive CD4+ T cells from blood. This sequence originates from a young woman in good health. The DNA for the CDR3 is TGTGCCAGTAGTGACATTGGACTAGCCCTTAGCACAGATACGCAGTATTTT. This encodes CASSDIGLALSTDTQYF.